These T cell receptor beta chains were read from a single sample in a study of spatial heterogeneity in lung cancer. In TCRdb, the 5' RACE reads were re-called with MiXCR into one record per CDR3 protein. Of about 24,000 distinct CDR3 sequences in the sample, over 3% were seen once. The material was PBMCs, obtained at surgery. The receptor set was obtained from a female donor with early-stage non-small cell lung cancer. CDR3s include the opening cysteine and the closing phenylalanine or tryptophan. Fields, in order: V gene, D gene, J gene, clone size, CDR3 protein, CDR3 DNA. D genes are given only for firm matches. Clone sizes are given selectively: once, few, many, or a class where the clone is expanded.

V: TRBV7-8
D: TRBD2
J: TRBJ2-7
size: many
CDR3: CASSSTSGSGYEQYF
DNA: TGTGCCAGCAGCTCGACTAGCGGGAGTGGGTACGAGCAGTACTTC

V: TRBV28
D: -
J: TRBJ1-5
size: -
CDR3: CASGSEVFNQPQHF
DNA: TGTGCCAGCGGTTCCGAGGTGTTCAATCAGCCCCAGCATTTT

V: TRBV2
D: TRBD1
J: TRBJ2-7
size: many
CDR3: CASSVSGGREQYF
DNA: TGTGCCAGCAGTGTGTCAGGGGGCCGCGAGCAGTACTTC

V: TRBV11-2
D: -
J: TRBJ2-1
size: few
CDR3: CASSFSFSYNEQFF
DNA: TGTGCCAGCAGCTTCTCGTTCTCCTACAATGAGCAGTTCTTC

V: TRBV7-9
D: -
J: TRBJ2-7
size: many
CDR3: CASGTYEQYF
DNA: TGTGCCAGCGGCACATACGAGCAGTACTTC

V: TRBV15
D: -
J: TRBJ2-2
size: many
CDR3: CATSRVRGPGPGELFF
DNA: TGTGCCACCAGCAGAGTCCGCGGCCCGGGACCCGGGGAGCTGTTTTTT

V: TRBV12-3/TRBV12-4
D: TRBD2
J: TRBJ2-1
size: many
CDR3: CASSFQREMNEQFF
DNA: TGTGCCAGCAGTTTCCAGCGGGAGATGAATGAGCAGTTCTTC

V: TRBV11-2
D: -
J: TRBJ2-3
size: many
CDR3: CASSSFSGPGRDTQYF
DNA: TGTGCCAGCAGCTCTTTCAGCGGGCCGGGGAGAGATACGCAGTATTTT

V: TRBV7-6
D: TRBD1
J: TRBJ2-6
size: many
CDR3: CASSSGTAFSGANVLTF
DNA: TGTGCCAGCAGCTCCGGGACAGCCTTCTCTGGGGCCAACGTCCTGACTTTC

V: TRBV28
D: -
J: TRBJ2-7
size: many
CDR3: CASSKPQGGYEQYF
DNA: TGTGCCAGCAGCAAGCCCCAGGGTGGCTACGAGCAGTACTTC

V: TRBV19
D: -
J: TRBJ2-3
size: many
CDR3: CASNERTTDTQYF
DNA: TGTGCCAGTAACGAGCGGACCACAGATACGCAGTATTTT

V: TRBV29-1
D: TRBD2
J: TRBJ2-7
size: many
CDR3: CSVRLGIAGGEQYF
DNA: TGCAGCGTGAGACTCGGGATAGCGGGAGGCGAGCAGTACTTC

V: TRBV7-9
D: -
J: TRBJ2-5
size: many
CDR3: CASSFFETQYF
DNA: TGTGCCAGCAGCTTTTTCGAGACCCAGTACTTC

V: TRBV7-9
D: TRBD2
J: TRBJ2-7
size: many
CDR3: CASRPEPAGPYEQYF
DNA: TGTGCCAGCAGACCCGAGCCAGCGGGACCCTACGAGCAGTACTTC

V: TRBV29-1
D: -
J: TRBJ2-7
size: many
CDR3: CSAGVGHMVVEQYF
DNA: TGCAGCGCGGGGGTCGGGCATATGGTGGTGGAGCAGTACTTC

V: TRBV27
D: -
J: TRBJ2-2
size: many
CDR3: CASSLSLVGSGNTGELFF
DNA: TGTGCCAGCAGTTTAAGTTTGGTCGGTAGCGGGAACACCGGGGAGCTGTTTTTT

V: TRBV11-3
D: -
J: TRBJ1-1
size: many
CDR3: CASSLDSGLGTEAFF
DNA: TGTGCCAGCAGCTTAGATAGCGGGCTCGGCACTGAAGCTTTCTTT

V: TRBV7-3
D: -
J: TRBJ2-1
size: many
CDR3: CASSLSVGGEQFF
DNA: TGTGCCAGCAGCTTAAGTGTGGGCGGTGAGCAGTTCTTC

V: TRBV28
D: -
J: TRBJ2-7
size: many
CDR3: CASSLGAVHEQYF
DNA: TGTGCCAGCAGTTTGGGCGCTGTCCACGAGCAGTACTTC

V: TRBV25-1
D: -
J: TRBJ2-6
size: many
CDR3: CASSFGANVLTF
DNA: TGTGCCAGCAGCTTTGGGGCCAACGTCCTGACTTTC

V: TRBV28
D: -
J: TRBJ2-2
size: -
CDR3: CASSLGGSTGELFF
DNA: TGTGCCAGCAGTTTAGGTGGGAGCACCGGGGAGCTGTTTTTT

V: TRBV20-1
D: -
J: TRBJ1-5
size: many
CDR3: CSAIPEKGADQPQHF
DNA: TGCAGTGCTATTCCAGAAAAGGGTGCGGATCAGCCCCAGCATTTT

V: TRBV4-2
D: -
J: TRBJ2-3
size: medium-sized
CDR3: CASSLRFLTTDTQYF
DNA: TGTGCCAGCAGCCTTAGGTTCCTTACCACAGATACGCAGTATTTT

V: TRBV20-1
D: -
J: TRBJ1-4
size: -
CDR3: CSAGSGANEKLFF
DNA: TGCAGTGCTGGGTCAGGGGCGAACGAAAAACTGTTTTTT

V: TRBV9
D: TRBD2
J: TRBJ2-1
size: many
CDR3: CASRGGLAGGEQFF
DNA: TGTGCCAGCAGAGGGGGACTAGCGGGAGGTGAGCAGTTCTTC

V: TRBV5-1
D: -
J: TRBJ1-2
size: many
CDR3: CASSLENIRDGYTF
DNA: TGCGCCAGCAGCTTGGAGAACATCAGGGATGGCTACACCTTC

V: TRBV14
D: -
J: TRBJ2-3
size: many
CDR3: CASSQSGGGTQYF
DNA: TGTGCCAGCAGTCAAAGTGGGGGCGGTACGCAGTATTTT

V: TRBV4-2
D: TRBD2
J: TRBJ2-1
size: medium-sized
CDR3: CASSQDLAGGLNEQFF
DNA: TGTGCCAGCAGCCAAGATTTGGCGGGAGGTCTTAATGAGCAGTTCTTC

V: TRBV2
D: -
J: TRBJ2-1
size: many
CDR3: CASSTGNYNEQFF
DNA: TGTGCCAGCAGTACAGGGAATTACAATGAGCAGTTCTTC

V: TRBV30
D: -
J: TRBJ1-4
size: -
CDR3: CAWSSNEKLLF
DNA: TGTGCCTGGAGCAGTAATGAAAAACTGCTTTTT

V: TRBV28
D: -
J: TRBJ2-3
size: medium-sized
CDR3: CASSLSQETDTQYF
DNA: TGTGCCAGCAGTTTATCGCAGGAAACAGATACGCAGTATTTT

V: TRBV2
D: -
J: TRBJ2-7
size: few
CDR3: CASRVGLTYEQYF
DNA: TGTGCCAGCAGGGTGGGGCTTACCTACGAGCAGTACTTC

V: TRBV12-3/TRBV12-4
D: -
J: TRBJ2-2
size: many
CDR3: CASSPARPNTGELFF
DNA: TGTGCCAGCAGCCCTGCTCGGCCGAACACCGGGGAGCTGTTTTTT

V: TRBV5-4
D: -
J: TRBJ2-7
size: -
CDR3: CASSLDGKSSYEQYF
DNA: TGTGCCAGCAGCTTGGACGGGAAAAGCTCCTACGAGCAGTACTTC

V: TRBV7-8
D: -
J: TRBJ2-7
size: many
CDR3: CASSLTNEQYF
DNA: TGTGCCAGCAGCCTCACGAACGAGCAGTACTTC

V: TRBV29-1
D: -
J: TRBJ1-2
size: medium-sized
CDR3: CSVEQSSDIGYGYTF
DNA: TGCAGCGTTGAACAGAGCTCGGATATCGGCTATGGCTACACCTTC

V: TRBV27
D: -
J: TRBJ2-7
size: many
CDR3: CASSSVYEQYF
DNA: TGTGCCAGCAGTTCAGTATACGAGCAGTACTTC

V: TRBV9
D: TRBD1
J: TRBJ1-1
size: many
CDR3: CASSAVTGAEAFF
DNA: TGTGCCAGCAGCGCAGTGACAGGGGCTGAAGCTTTCTTT

V: TRBV5-6
D: -
J: TRBJ2-1
size: many
CDR3: CASSPPSVYPGVEQFF
DNA: TGTGCCAGCAGCCCCCCGAGTGTTTACCCGGGGGTTGAGCAGTTCTTC

V: TRBV7-3
D: TRBD1
J: TRBJ2-5
size: many
CDR3: CASSSTGGKTQYF
DNA: TGTGCCAGCAGCTCGACAGGGGGCAAGACCCAGTACTTC

V: TRBV2
D: -
J: TRBJ2-1
size: many
CDR3: CASREEVGSYNEQFF
DNA: TGTGCCAGCAGGGAAGAGGTAGGATCCTACAATGAGCAGTTCTTC

V: TRBV11-2
D: -
J: TRBJ2-7
size: medium-sized
CDR3: CASSLDPSVRYEQYF
DNA: TGTGCCAGCAGCTTAGATCCGAGCGTGCGTTACGAGCAGTACTTC

V: TRBV19
D: -
J: TRBJ2-1
size: many
CDR3: CASSIDGDNEQFF
DNA: TGTGCCAGTAGTATAGACGGAGACAATGAGCAGTTCTTC

V: TRBV25-1
D: TRBD2
J: TRBJ2-5
size: many
CDR3: CASRGWASGGETQYF
DNA: TGTGCCAGCAGGGGCTGGGCTAGCGGGGGGGAGACCCAGTACTTC

V: TRBV18
D: TRBD1
J: TRBJ2-1
size: few
CDR3: CASSVTGGASYNEQFF
DNA: TGTGCCAGCTCAGTCACAGGGGGCGCCTCCTACAATGAGCAGTTCTTC

V: TRBV12-3/TRBV12-4
D: -
J: TRBJ2-3
size: many
CDR3: CASSLVPTDTQYF
DNA: TGTGCCAGCAGTTTAGTCCCCACAGATACGCAGTATTTT

V: TRBV28
D: TRBD1
J: TRBJ1-2
size: many
CDR3: CASEGPGTAYTF
DNA: TGTGCCAGCGAAGGGCCAGGGACAGCCTACACCTTC

V: TRBV7-6
D: -
J: TRBJ1-1
size: many
CDR3: CASSLGTGTMNTEAFF
DNA: TGTGCCAGCAGCTTAGGCACAGGGACGATGAACACTGAAGCTTTCTTT

V: TRBV29-1
D: -
J: TRBJ2-1
size: many
CDR3: CSVDKGNEQFF
DNA: TGCAGCGTTGACAAGGGCAATGAGCAGTTCTTC

V: TRBV7-9
D: TRBD2
J: TRBJ2-7
size: -
CDR3: CASRMMGLAGEQYF
DNA: TGTGCCAGCAGGATGATGGGACTAGCAGGCGAGCAGTACTTC

V: TRBV4-1
D: TRBD2
J: TRBJ2-1
size: many
CDR3: CASSETSGGYNEQFF
DNA: TGCGCCAGCAGCGAAACTAGCGGAGGTTACAATGAGCAGTTCTTC

V: TRBV6-1
D: TRBD1
J: TRBJ2-3
size: many
CDR3: CASTGTGRYTDTQYF
DNA: TGTGCCAGCACCGGGACAGGCCGATACACAGATACGCAGTATTTT

V: TRBV6-2/TRBV6-3
D: TRBD1
J: TRBJ1-3
size: few
CDR3: CASRPGQGPRTPYGHF
DNA: TGTGCCAGCAGGCCTGGACAGGGACCGAGGACACCATACGGACATTTT

V: TRBV7-8
D: -
J: TRBJ1-1
size: many
CDR3: CASSLGRGNTEAFF
DNA: TGTGCCAGCAGCTTAGGGCGGGGAAACACTGAAGCTTTCTTT

V: TRBV10-2
D: -
J: TRBJ2-1
size: -
CDR3: CASSIGLPTSSYNEQFF
DNA: TGCGCCAGCTCGATAGGACTTCCGACTTCCTCCTACAATGAGCAGTTCTTC